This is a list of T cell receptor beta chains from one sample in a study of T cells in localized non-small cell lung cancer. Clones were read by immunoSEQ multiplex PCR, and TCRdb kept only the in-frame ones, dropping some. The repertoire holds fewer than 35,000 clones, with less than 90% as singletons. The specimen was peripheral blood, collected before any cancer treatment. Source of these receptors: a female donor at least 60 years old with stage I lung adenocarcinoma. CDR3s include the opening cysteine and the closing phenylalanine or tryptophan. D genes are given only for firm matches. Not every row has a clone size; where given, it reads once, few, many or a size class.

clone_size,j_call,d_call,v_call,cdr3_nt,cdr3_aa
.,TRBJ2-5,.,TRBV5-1,TGCGCCAGCAGCTTGCTAAATCAAGAGACCCAGTACTTC,CASSLLNQETQYF
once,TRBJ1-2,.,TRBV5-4,TGTGCCACCCATAACGATAACTATGGCTACACCTTC,CATHNDNYGYTF
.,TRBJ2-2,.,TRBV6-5,TGTGCCAGCAGTTACTCGAGACAAAGGGAGCTGTTTTTT,CASSYSRQRELFF
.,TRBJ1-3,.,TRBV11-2,TGTGCCAGCAGCTCGCCCAATAGGGGAAACACCATATATTTT,CASSSPNRGNTIYF
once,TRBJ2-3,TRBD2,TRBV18,TGTGCCAGCTCTCCAGGACTAGCGGGCACAGATACGCAGTATTTT,CASSPGLAGTDTQYF
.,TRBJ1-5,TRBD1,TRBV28,TGTGCCAGCAGTTTGACAGGGGCCCTAGGGACCCAGCATTTT,CASSLTGALGTQHF
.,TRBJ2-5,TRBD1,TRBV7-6,TGTGCCAGCAGCTTAGAGGGGGCAGAGACCCAGTACTTC,CASSLEGAETQYF
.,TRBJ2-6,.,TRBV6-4,TGTGCCAGCAGTGACGGACAGCTCTCTGGGGCCAACGTCCTGACTTTC,CASSDGQLSGANVLTF
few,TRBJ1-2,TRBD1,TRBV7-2,TGTGCCAGCAGCTCCAAACAGGGGAGCGGCTACACCTTC,CASSSKQGSGYTF
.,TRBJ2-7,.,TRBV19,TGTGCCAGTAGTATAGGCCTTGGGGGCGCCGCTGACTCCTACGAGCAGTACTTC,CASSIGLGGAADSYEQYF
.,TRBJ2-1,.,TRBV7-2,TGTGCCAGCAGCTTAGAGGCCCCAAGGAAGCAGTTCTTC,CASSLEAPRKQFF
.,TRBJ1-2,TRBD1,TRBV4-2,TGTGCCAGCAGCCAACGTGCTACAGGGGGCGAGAATGGCTACACCTTC,CASSQRATGGENGYTF
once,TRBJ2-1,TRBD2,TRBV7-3,TGTGCCAGCAGCCGGACTAGCCAGGACAATGAGCAGTTCTTC,CASSRTSQDNEQFF
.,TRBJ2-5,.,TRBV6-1,TGTGCCAGCAGTACGGACAGTGGGTACCAAGAGACCCAGTACTTC,CASSTDSGYQETQYF
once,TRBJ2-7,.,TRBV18,TGTGCCAGCTCACCATCGCATAGCTCCTACGAGCAGTACTTC,CASSPSHSSYEQYF
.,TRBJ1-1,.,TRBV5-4,TGTGCCAGCAGCTTGGGGTTTGGAGGGCCCACTGAAGCTTTCTTT,CASSLGFGGPTEAFF
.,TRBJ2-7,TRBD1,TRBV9,TGTGCCAGCAGCCCGCGACAGGGGGCGGATGACGAGCAGTACTTC,CASSPRQGADDEQYF
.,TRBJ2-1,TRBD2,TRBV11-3,TGTGCCAGCAGCTCGGGACTAGCGGGGGACAATGAGCAGTTCTTC,CASSSGLAGDNEQFF
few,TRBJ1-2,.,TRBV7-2,TGTGCCAGCAGCTTAGCGGCCGTGTACTATGGCTACACCTTC,CASSLAAVYYGYTF
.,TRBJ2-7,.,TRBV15,TGTGCCACCAGCAGAGGAGGGGGCGGGACTACCTACGAGCAGTACTTC,CATSRGGGGTTYEQYF
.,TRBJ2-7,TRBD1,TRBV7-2,TGTGCCAGCAGCCCCTGGGACAGGGCCTACGAGCAGTACTTC,CASSPWDRAYEQYF
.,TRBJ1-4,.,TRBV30,TGTGCCTGGAGTGTGGAAACTGTTTTT,CAWSVETVF
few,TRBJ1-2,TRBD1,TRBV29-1,TGCAGCGTAGGAACTCTAAGGACAGGGGGCTATGGCTACACCTTC,CSVGTLRTGGYGYTF
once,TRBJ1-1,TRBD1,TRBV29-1,TGCAGCGCTGTAGGAGGGGGCTACACTGAAGCTTTCTTT,CSAVGGGYTEAFF
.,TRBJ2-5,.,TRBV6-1,TGTGCCAGCAGTGAGCCCGAAGAGACCCAGTACTTC,CASSEPEETQYF
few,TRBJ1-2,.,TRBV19,TGTGCCAGTAGTCTAGATAGACAGCTTGTGGGCTATGGCTACACCTTC,CASSLDRQLVGYGYTF
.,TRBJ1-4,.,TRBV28,TGTGCCAGCCTGAGAGGGGGAACTAATGAAAAACTGTTTTTT,CASLRGGTNEKLFF
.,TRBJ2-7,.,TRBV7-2,TGTGCCAGCAGCCCTCCCATTGCCTCCCCCTACGAGCAGTACTTC,CASSPPIASPYEQYF
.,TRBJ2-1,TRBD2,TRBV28,TGTGCCAGCAGTAGTCTTTCGGGAGGGTCCTACAATGAGCAGTTCTTC,CASSSLSGGSYNEQFF
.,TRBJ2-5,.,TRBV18,TGTGCCAGCTCACCAATGGGGTCCCCGAGCCAAGAGACCCAGTACTTC,CASSPMGSPSQETQYF
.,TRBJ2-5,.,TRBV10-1,TGCGCCAGCAGTGAGTCGAACTACCAAGAGACCCAGTACTTC,CASSESNYQETQYF
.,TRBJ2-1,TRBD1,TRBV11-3,TGTGCCAGCAGCTTAGCCGGGACAGGCACCTACAATGAGCAGTTCTTC,CASSLAGTGTYNEQFF
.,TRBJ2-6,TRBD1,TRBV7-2,TGTGCCAGCAGCTTTCGACAGGGATTATCTGGGGCCAACGTCCTGACTTTC,CASSFRQGLSGANVLTF
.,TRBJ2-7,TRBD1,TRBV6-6,TGTGCCAGCAGGGGGGACAGGACCTACGAGCAGTACTTC,CASRGDRTYEQYF
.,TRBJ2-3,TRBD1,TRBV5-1,TGCGCCAGTATCCGGGACAGCTTCACAGATACGCAGTATTTT,CASIRDSFTDTQYF
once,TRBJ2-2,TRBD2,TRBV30,TGTGCCTGGAGTGTTTTAGGGGAGCTAGCGGGAGTGCACCGGGAGCTGTTTTTT,CAWSVLGELAGVHRELFF
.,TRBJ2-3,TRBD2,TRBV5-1,TGCGCCAGCAGCCGTGGGACTAGCGGGAGGGCCGGAGATACGCAGTATTTT,CASSRGTSGRAGDTQYF
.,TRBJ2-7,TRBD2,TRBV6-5,TGTGCCAGCAGCTACAGACTAGCGGAGGACGAGCAGTACTTC,CASSYRLAEDEQYF
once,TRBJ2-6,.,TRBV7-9,TGTGCCAGCAGCCTCAACGTCCTGACTTTC,CASSLNVLTF
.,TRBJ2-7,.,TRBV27,TGTGCCAGCAGGCAGGGGAAGGCCTCCTACGAGCAGTACTTC,CASRQGKASYEQYF
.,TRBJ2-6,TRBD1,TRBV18,TGTGCCAGCTCCCCCGGGACAGGGGGCTCTGGGGCCAACGTCCTGACTTTC,CASSPGTGGSGANVLTF
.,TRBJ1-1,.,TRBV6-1,TGTGCCAGCGTACCCAGCATGAACACTGAAGCTTTCTTT,CASVPSMNTEAFF
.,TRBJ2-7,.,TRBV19,TGTGCCAGTACCCCGGGGGACAGTATCTACGAGCAGTACTTC,CASTPGDSIYEQYF
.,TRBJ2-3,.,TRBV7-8,TGTGCCAGCAGCTTAGTTCTAGCAGTAACAGATACGCAGTATTTT,CASSLVLAVTDTQYF
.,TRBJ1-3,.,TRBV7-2,TGTGCCAGCAGTACGGGAGCGAGAAACACCATATATTTT,CASSTGARNTIYF
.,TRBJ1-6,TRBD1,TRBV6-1,TGTGCCAGCAGTGAATTCCCGGGACAGGGAAGCTATAATTCACCCCTCCACTTT,CASSEFPGQGSYNSPLHF
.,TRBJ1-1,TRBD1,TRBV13,TGTGCCAGCAGCTTAAGGGGGCGGGGACAGGGATACACTGAAGCTTTCTTT,CASSLRGRGQGYTEAFF
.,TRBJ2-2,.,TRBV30,TGTGCCTGGGGGGGACTTTACACCGGGGAGCTGTTTTTT,CAWGGLYTGELFF
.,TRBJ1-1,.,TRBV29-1,TGCAGCTCACTGAGGGGTAACACTGAAGCTTTCTTT,CSSLRGNTEAFF